These T cell receptor beta chains were read from a single sample in a study of T cell repertoires in cytomegalovirus infection. TCRdb analysed the reads with MiXCR anew, one entry per CDR3 protein. Here the sample spans approximately 730,000 distinct CDR3 sequences, roughly 29% being singletons. These TCRs' antigens remain unknown. The specimen was cultured CD8+ T cells from PBMCs, collected from culture after CMV antigen stimulation. The receptors originated from a human donor in good health (CMV status not recorded). Some clones in this sample may be carry-over from other donors' samples. The CDR3 runs from the conserved cysteine through the conserved F or W. Fields, in order: CDR3 DNA, CDR3 protein, clone size, J gene, D gene, V gene. D genes are given only for firm matches. A clone size is listed for some rows: how often the clone was seen (once, few, many), or a class if it is expanded.

CDR3nt: TGTGCCAGCAGCATACCGGGACCCTTGTTTGAAGCTTTCTTT; CDR3aa: CASSIPGPLFEAFF; abundance: -; j_gene: TRBJ1-1; d_gene: -; v_gene: TRBV7-9
CDR3nt: TGTGCCAGCAGCTTTAGCCCGGGCGGTGGGGAGACCCAGTACTTC; CDR3aa: CASSFSPGGGETQYF; abundance: -; j_gene: TRBJ2-5; d_gene: -; v_gene: TRBV7-9
CDR3nt: TGTGCCAGCAGTTTATCAGGATTCTACAATGAGCAGTTCTTC; CDR3aa: CASSLSGFYNEQFF; abundance: many; j_gene: TRBJ2-1; d_gene: -; v_gene: TRBV12-3/TRBV12-4
CDR3nt: TGTGCCAGCAGTTTTAGCCGACATGACAGGGGGCTGGGGAACACCTTC; CDR3aa: CASSFSRHDRGLGNTF; abundance: -; j_gene: TRBJ1-2; d_gene: TRBD1; v_gene: TRBV28
CDR3nt: TGCGCCAGCAGCCAGGCCACAGGGAGGTCTTACACTGAAGCTTTCTTT; CDR3aa: CASSQATGRSYTEAFF; abundance: few; j_gene: TRBJ1-1; d_gene: -; v_gene: TRBV4-3
CDR3nt: TGTGCCAGCAGCGTAGGTGGGAGACAAGAGACCCAGTACTTC; CDR3aa: CASSVGGRQETQYF; abundance: -; j_gene: TRBJ2-5; d_gene: -; v_gene: TRBV9
CDR3nt: TGTGCCAGCAGCTCCCGGGACTACAACACCGGGGAGCTGTTTTTT; CDR3aa: CASSSRDYNTGELFF; abundance: -; j_gene: TRBJ2-2; d_gene: TRBD2; v_gene: TRBV11-3
CDR3nt: TGCGCCAGCAGCCAAGATAGCGGGGGCGCCGACTATGGCTACACCTTC; CDR3aa: CASSQDSGGADYGYTF; abundance: -; j_gene: TRBJ1-2; d_gene: -; v_gene: TRBV4-1
CDR3nt: TGTGCCAGCAGTGTGGCGGGAGATGGCACTGAAGCTTTCTTT; CDR3aa: CASSVAGDGTEAFF; abundance: -; j_gene: TRBJ1-1; d_gene: -; v_gene: TRBV2
CDR3nt: TGTGCCAGCAGTTACTCGAGGGACACCTACAATGAGCAGTTCTTC; CDR3aa: CASSYSRDTYNEQFF; abundance: -; j_gene: TRBJ2-1; d_gene: -; v_gene: TRBV6-5
CDR3nt: TGTGCCAGCAGTTACTCGACAGGGGAAATAGGCGAGCAGTACTTC; CDR3aa: CASSYSTGEIGEQYF; abundance: few; j_gene: TRBJ2-7; d_gene: TRBD1; v_gene: TRBV6-5
CDR3nt: TGTGCCAGCGCATACGATCGAGGGGGGAATGAGCAGTTCTTC; CDR3aa: CASAYDRGGNEQFF; abundance: few; j_gene: TRBJ2-1; d_gene: -; v_gene: TRBV12-3/TRBV12-4
CDR3nt: TGTGCCAGCAATCCCCCCCGGGAGGGTGGTACAGATACGCAGTATTTT; CDR3aa: CASNPPREGGTDTQYF; abundance: few; j_gene: TRBJ2-3; d_gene: TRBD2; v_gene: TRBV25-1
CDR3nt: TGCGCCAGCAGCCTCTTAGCGGGGGGGAACTACGAGCAGTACTTC; CDR3aa: CASSLLAGGNYEQYF; abundance: few; j_gene: TRBJ2-7; d_gene: TRBD2; v_gene: TRBV4-1
CDR3nt: TGTGCCATCAGTGAGGTGGGGGGGCCCGAGACCCAGTACTTC; CDR3aa: CAISEVGGPETQYF; abundance: -; j_gene: TRBJ2-5; d_gene: -; v_gene: TRBV10-3
CDR3nt: TGTGCCAGCAGCCAAGATTTCACTAGCGGGGGGTACCTCTCCTACAATGAGCAGTTCTTC; CDR3aa: CASSQDFTSGGYLSYNEQFF; abundance: -; j_gene: TRBJ2-1; d_gene: TRBD2; v_gene: TRBV14
CDR3nt: TGTGCGCAGGAGAAAGGAGAAGGGAACTATGGCTACACCTTC; CDR3aa: CAQEKGEGNYGYTF; abundance: -; j_gene: TRBJ1-2; d_gene: -; v_gene: TRBV7-9
CDR3nt: TGTGCCAGTAGTATAGGGCGGGGGAGCACTGAAGCTTTCTTT; CDR3aa: CASSIGRGSTEAFF; abundance: -; j_gene: TRBJ1-1; d_gene: -; v_gene: TRBV19
CDR3nt: TGTGCCACCAGCAGTGGGATCAGGGGATCCATGAACACTGAAGCTTTCTTT; CDR3aa: CATSSGIRGSMNTEAFF; abundance: -; j_gene: TRBJ1-1; d_gene: -; v_gene: TRBV15
CDR3nt: TGTGCCAGTAGTTCCGGGACAGTCACCGGGGGTGAAAAACTGTTTTTT; CDR3aa: CASSSGTVTGGEKLFF; abundance: few; j_gene: TRBJ1-4; d_gene: TRBD1; v_gene: TRBV19
CDR3nt: TGTGCCAGCAGTTTAACCGGGACAGGGAAGTACGAGCAGTACTTC; CDR3aa: CASSLTGTGKYEQYF; abundance: few; j_gene: TRBJ2-7; d_gene: TRBD1; v_gene: TRBV27
CDR3nt: TGTGCCAGCAGTCACGACGGAGGTTATTCCGGGGAGCTGTTTTTT; CDR3aa: CASSHDGGYSGELFF; abundance: few; j_gene: TRBJ2-2; d_gene: -; v_gene: TRBV6-1
CDR3nt: TGTGCCAGCAGCACCTTGGCGGCCAGACTTCCATATGGCTACACCTTC; CDR3aa: CASSTLAARLPYGYTF; abundance: -; j_gene: TRBJ1-2; d_gene: -; v_gene: TRBV13
CDR3nt: TGTGCCGCGACGTCTGGAAACACCATATATTTT; CDR3aa: CAATSGNTIYF; abundance: -; j_gene: TRBJ1-3; d_gene: -; v_gene: TRBV2
CDR3nt: TGTGCCAGCAGTTATGGGGCCTACCTAGCCACCTACGAGCAGTACTTC; CDR3aa: CASSYGAYLATYEQYF; abundance: -; j_gene: TRBJ2-7; d_gene: -; v_gene: TRBV12-3/TRBV12-4
CDR3nt: TGCCCCAGAGGTGGACTAGCGGGGGGTACCGGGGAGCTGTTTTTT; CDR3aa: CPRGGLAGGTGELFF; abundance: many; j_gene: TRBJ2-2; d_gene: TRBD2; v_gene: TRBV20-1
CDR3nt: TGTGCCAGCAGTCCCCGGGTATCTCAACGGGAGCAGTTCTTC; CDR3aa: CASSPRVSQREQFF; abundance: -; j_gene: TRBJ2-1; d_gene: -; v_gene: TRBV28
CDR3nt: TGTGCCAGCAGCTTAGCAGGGAAGAGCTCTGGAAACACCATATATTTT; CDR3aa: CASSLAGKSSGNTIYF; abundance: few; j_gene: TRBJ1-3; d_gene: -; v_gene: TRBV7-2
CDR3nt: TGCAGTGCTAGACCAAAACAGGGGGCATCCTACAATGAGCAGTTCTTC; CDR3aa: CSARPKQGASYNEQFF; abundance: -; j_gene: TRBJ2-1; d_gene: TRBD1; v_gene: TRBV20-1
CDR3nt: TGTGCCAGCAGTACCTCTATAGTTGCAGATACGCAGTATTTT; CDR3aa: CASSTSIVADTQYF; abundance: few; j_gene: TRBJ2-3; d_gene: -; v_gene: TRBV28
CDR3nt: TGCGCCAGCAGTCGGAAAGAGGGAGCGGTACGTGAAAAACTGTTTTTT; CDR3aa: CASSRKEGAVREKLFF; abundance: -; j_gene: TRBJ1-4; d_gene: -; v_gene: TRBV23-1
CDR3nt: TGTGCCAGCAGCGCGAAGGGGGGTTTTGGGAACATTCAGTACTTC; CDR3aa: CASSAKGGFGNIQYF; abundance: few; j_gene: TRBJ2-4; d_gene: -; v_gene: TRBV9
CDR3nt: TGTGCCAGCAGTCCCCTCAACGAAGGCGAGCAGTTCTTC; CDR3aa: CASSPLNEGEQFF; abundance: few; j_gene: TRBJ2-1; d_gene: -; v_gene: TRBV6-1
CDR3nt: TGTGCCAGCAGCCAAGGGTTAAGGGCAGACAATCAGCCCCAGCATTTT; CDR3aa: CASSQGLRADNQPQHF; abundance: -; j_gene: TRBJ1-5; d_gene: -; v_gene: TRBV4-1
CDR3nt: TGTGCCAGCAGCTCCCAACAGGGCTACACCTTC; CDR3aa: CASSSQQGYTF; abundance: -; j_gene: TRBJ1-2; d_gene: -; v_gene: TRBV7-6
CDR3nt: TGCGCCAGCAGCCAGCCGGGACTAGCGGGGGGGGCAGATACGCAGTATTTT; CDR3aa: CASSQPGLAGGADTQYF; abundance: few; j_gene: TRBJ2-3; d_gene: TRBD2; v_gene: TRBV4-1
CDR3nt: TGTGCCAGCAGTTTTGTCAGTCAAATTGCCGCAATAGAGACCCAGTACTTC; CDR3aa: CASSFVSQIAAIETQYF; abundance: -; j_gene: TRBJ2-5; d_gene: -; v_gene: TRBV12-3/TRBV12-4
CDR3nt: TGTGCCAGCAGTTTCGGGACAGTGGGAGAGACCCAGTACTTC; CDR3aa: CASSFGTVGETQYF; abundance: -; j_gene: TRBJ2-5; d_gene: TRBD1; v_gene: TRBV6-6
CDR3nt: TGCAGTGCTAGTGATGGAGCGGGGGGGTACCAAGAGACCCAGTACTTC; CDR3aa: CSASDGAGGYQETQYF; abundance: few; j_gene: TRBJ2-5; d_gene: TRBD2; v_gene: TRBV20-1
CDR3nt: TGTGCCATCATGATAACTAGCGGGGGGGCCTATGAGCAGTTCTTC; CDR3aa: CAIMITSGGAYEQFF; abundance: few; j_gene: TRBJ2-1; d_gene: TRBD2; v_gene: TRBV10-3
CDR3nt: TGTGCCAGCAGTTCCCCGGAGCAGGGAGGATCTAATGAAAAACTGTTTTTT; CDR3aa: CASSSPEQGGSNEKLFF; abundance: few; j_gene: TRBJ1-4; d_gene: -; v_gene: TRBV6-6
CDR3nt: TGTGCCAGCAGTTTTCCCCTTACGACGGGCTACACTGAAGCTTTCTTT; CDR3aa: CASSFPLTTGYTEAFF; abundance: few; j_gene: TRBJ1-1; d_gene: -; v_gene: TRBV12-3/TRBV12-4
CDR3nt: TGTGCCAGCGATTGGGAAGCAGGGCGGACCGGGGAGCTGTTTTTT; CDR3aa: CASDWEAGRTGELFF; abundance: -; j_gene: TRBJ2-2; d_gene: -; v_gene: TRBV12-3/TRBV12-4
CDR3nt: TGTGCCAGCAGCCACCAAGTTGATGAGCAGTTCTTC; CDR3aa: CASSHQVDEQFF; abundance: -; j_gene: TRBJ2-1; d_gene: -; v_gene: TRBV4-2
CDR3nt: TGTGCCAGCAGTCGCCTCGGGGGTTCCTACGAGCAGTACTTC; CDR3aa: CASSRLGGSYEQYF; abundance: few; j_gene: TRBJ2-7; d_gene: -; v_gene: TRBV12-3/TRBV12-4
CDR3nt: TGTGCCAGCTGGGGCAGGGAGGGCAATTCACCCCTCCACTTT; CDR3aa: CASWGREGNSPLHF; abundance: -; j_gene: TRBJ1-6; d_gene: -; v_gene: TRBV4-1
CDR3nt: TGCGCCAGCAGCAGGAAGGGGGCTTCTGAAAAACTGTTTTTT; CDR3aa: CASSRKGASEKLFF; abundance: -; j_gene: TRBJ1-4; d_gene: TRBD1; v_gene: TRBV5-1